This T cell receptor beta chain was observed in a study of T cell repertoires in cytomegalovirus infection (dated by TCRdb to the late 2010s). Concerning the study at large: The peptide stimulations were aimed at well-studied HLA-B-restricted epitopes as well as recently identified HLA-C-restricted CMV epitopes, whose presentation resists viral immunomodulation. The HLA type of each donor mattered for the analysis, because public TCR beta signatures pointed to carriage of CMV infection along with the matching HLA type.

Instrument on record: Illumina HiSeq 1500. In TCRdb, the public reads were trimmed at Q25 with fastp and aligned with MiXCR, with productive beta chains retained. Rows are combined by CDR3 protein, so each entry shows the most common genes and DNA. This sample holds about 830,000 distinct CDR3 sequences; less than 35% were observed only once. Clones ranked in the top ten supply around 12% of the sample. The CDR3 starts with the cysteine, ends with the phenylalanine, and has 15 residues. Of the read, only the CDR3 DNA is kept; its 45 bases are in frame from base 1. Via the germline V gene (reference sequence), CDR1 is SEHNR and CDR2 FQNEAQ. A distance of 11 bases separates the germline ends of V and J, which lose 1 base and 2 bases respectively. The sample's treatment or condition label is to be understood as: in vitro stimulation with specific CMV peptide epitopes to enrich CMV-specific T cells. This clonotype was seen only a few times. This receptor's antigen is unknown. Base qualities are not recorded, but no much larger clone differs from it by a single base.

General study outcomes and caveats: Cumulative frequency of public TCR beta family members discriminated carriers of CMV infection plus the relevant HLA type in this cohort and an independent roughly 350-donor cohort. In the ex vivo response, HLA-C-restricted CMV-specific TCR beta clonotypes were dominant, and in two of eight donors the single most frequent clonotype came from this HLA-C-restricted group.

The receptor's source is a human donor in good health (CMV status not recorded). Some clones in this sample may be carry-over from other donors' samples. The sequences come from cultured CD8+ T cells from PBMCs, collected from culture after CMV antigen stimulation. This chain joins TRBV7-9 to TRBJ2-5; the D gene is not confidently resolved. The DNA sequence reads TGTGCCAGCAGCTTAGGGGCCATACTTCAAGAGACCCAGTACTTC. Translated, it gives CASSLGAILQETQYF. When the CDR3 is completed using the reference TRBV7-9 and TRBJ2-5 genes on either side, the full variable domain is DTGVSQNPRHKITKRGQNVTFRCDPISEHNRLYWYRQTLGQGPEFLTYFQNEAQLEKSRLLSDRFSAERPKGSFSTLEIQRTEQGDSAMYLCASSLGAILQETQYFGPGTRLLVL.